This TCR beta chain was sequenced during a study of blood T cell repertoires in COVID-19 (dated by TCRdb to the early 2020s). For the wider study: Samples from collaborators originated in the United States, Italy and Spain and spanned both the acute and convalescent phases of COVID-19. Where HLA class I and class II types were available, the types were taken from metadata supplied by the sample provider, not from assay-based typing. Samples were obtained from the ongoing ImmuneRACE study (first 160 participants) and from roughly 1,300 subjects provided by 6 global collaborators. The dataset comprised deeply sampled blood TCRbeta repertoires from subjects exposed to, actively infected with, or recovered from COVID-19. A freely available public database, intended as a resource for researchers studying the immune response to SARS-CoV-2, is where the repertoires were released. A de-identified subject ID, COVID-19 status, age in years and sex were almost always included in the sample metadata. The material from the prospective study consisted of cDNA or gDNA derived from T cells, B-cell-depleted T cells, or PBMCs. Points the paper makes about the study in general: The quantity of clinical and demographic metadata differed by source and by participant and was supplied without curation.

Each collaborating institution followed its own protocols to collect whole blood in K2EDTA tubes. For TCRbeta analysis, collaborators shipped samples in one of three forms: frozen whole blood, isolated PBMCs, or DNA extracted from either of those sample types. The immunoSEQ Assay, a bias-controlled multiplex PCR, was used to amplify TCRbeta CDR3 regions from genomic DNA. In the original analysis: The number of nucleated cells in each sample was estimated by amplification of reference gene primers within the assay. To quantify the absolute abundance of each unique TCRbeta CDR3 rearrangement, sequence reads were collapsed and filtered. For each sample, productive Simpson clonality was calculated as the square root of Simpson's diversity index across productive rearrangements. TCRdb stores this immuneACCESS table with in-frame sequences only. Part of the clones is absent; in the studies checked, under half of the shortfall reflects unresolved V genes, and no reason is known for the rest. The V and J calls and clone size come from that table; D and trimming were worked out from the DNA. The sample includes under 200,000 clones, with about 82% observed a single time. The top ten clones comprise 4.5% to 5.5% of the sample.

The CDR3, from cysteine to phenylalanine, totals 13 residues. Just CDR3 DNA is preserved here, 39 bases in frame from base 1. The V and J ends are trimmed by 5 bases and 3 bases, leaving 11 bases between them. CDR1 MNHEY and CDR2 SVGAGI were looked up in the germline V gene. Points on this clone: Its binding antigen is unknown. Per-base quality was not reported, and no clone a single base away is much larger than it.

This sequence was found in a woman in her twenties or thirties with acute or convalescent COVID-19. Here the chain combines TRBV6-5 and TRBJ2-7; TRBD1 is perhaps the D gene, given 6 matching bases. What was sequenced was peripheral blood. The nucleotide sequence is TGTGCCAGCAGTCCCGGACAGAACTACGAGCAGTACTTC. Its protein reads: CASSPGQNYEQYF.